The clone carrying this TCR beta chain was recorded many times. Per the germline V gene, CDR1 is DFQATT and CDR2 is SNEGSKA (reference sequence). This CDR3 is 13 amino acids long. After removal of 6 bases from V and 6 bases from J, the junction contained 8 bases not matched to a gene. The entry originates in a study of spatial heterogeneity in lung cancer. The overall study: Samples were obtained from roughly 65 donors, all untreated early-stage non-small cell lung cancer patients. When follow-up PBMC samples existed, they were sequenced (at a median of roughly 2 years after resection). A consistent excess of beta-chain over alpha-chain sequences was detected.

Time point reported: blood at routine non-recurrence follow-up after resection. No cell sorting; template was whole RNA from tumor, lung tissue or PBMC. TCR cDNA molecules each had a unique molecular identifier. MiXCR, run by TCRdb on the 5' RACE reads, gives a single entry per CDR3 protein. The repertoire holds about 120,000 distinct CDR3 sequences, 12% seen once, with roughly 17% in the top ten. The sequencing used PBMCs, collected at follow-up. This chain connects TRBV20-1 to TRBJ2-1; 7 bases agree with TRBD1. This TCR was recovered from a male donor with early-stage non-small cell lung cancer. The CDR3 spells CSAQQGERNEQFF. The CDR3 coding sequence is TGCAGTGCCCAGCAGGGGGAACGCAATGAGCAGTTCTTC.